The 19 T cell receptor beta chains in this list originate from one sample, sequenced in a study of shared clonotypes between healthy human individuals. Naive CD8 cells, CD45RO-negative and positively selected for CCR7, excluded terminally differentiated effector memory CD45RA+ cells. The assay was immunoSEQ multiplex PCR, and TCRdb's table has in-frame clones only and misses some. The repertoire includes about 2.1 million clones, roughly 95% of them detected once, and about 1.7% sits in the top ten. The source material was naive CD8+ T cells from PBMCs. The receptors here all came from a man between 18 and 29 years old in good health. Some clones in this sample may be carry-over from other donors' samples.

Points on this clone: The sample holds other DNA sequences that translate to the same CDR3. The chain uses TRBV9 and TRBJ2-1; 13 positions match TRBD2. Per the germline V gene, CDR1 is SGDLS and CDR2 is YYNGEE. This CDR3 is 15 amino acids long. After removal of 4 bases from V and 7 bases from J, the junction contained 5 bases not matched to a gene. CDR3 protein: CASSPRTSGGNEQFF. Written as DNA, the CDR3 is TGTGCCAGCAGCCCTCGGACTAGCGGGGGTAATGAGCAGTTCTTC.

The chain combines TRBV5-1 with TRBJ2-3, with 8 bases matching TRBD1. The V gene end was trimmed by 2 bases and the J gene end by 5 bases; junction bases not matched to a gene: 10. The V gene's germline CDR1 is SGHRS and CDR2 YFSETQ. This CDR3 is 16 amino acids long. CDR3 region: CASSFRRQGLLDTQYF. CDR3 in DNA: TGCGCCAGCAGCTTTCGACGACAGGGGCTACTAGATACGCAGTATTTT. Using reference TRBV5-1 and TRBJ2-3 for the parts outside the CDR3, the full variable domain is KAGVTQTPRYLIKTRGQQVTLSCSPISGHRSVSWYQQTPGQGLQFLFEYFSETQRNKGNFPGRFSGRQFSNSRSEMNVSTLELGDSALYLCASSFRRQGLLDTQYFGPGTRLTVL.

Comments on this clone: This sample also contains other DNA sequences that code for the same CDR3. The genes are TRBV27 and TRBJ2-1, with TRBD2 as a possible D gene (5 bases). Germline lookup yields CDR1 MNHEY and CDR2 SMNVEV (reference sequence). V shed 0 bases and J shed 9 bases, with 9 bases lying between them. This CDR3 is 13 amino acids long. The CDR3 spells CASSLSLGSEQFF. As DNA, the CDR3 is TGTGCCAGCAGTTTATCGTTGGGGAGTGAGCAGTTCTTC.

The chain couples TRBV29-1 to TRBJ2-1; TRBD2 matches 7 bases. Germline values: CDR1 SQVTM, CDR2 ANQGSEA. With V trimmed by 7 bases and J by 5 bases, 8 bases remained unmatched. The length of the CDR3 is 13 residues. Written as DNA, the CDR3 is TGCAGCGAGGTCAGCGGGAACAACAATGAGCAGTTCTTC. Protein: CSEVSGNNNEQFF.

The chain uses TRBV27 and TRBJ2-7, with D possibly being TRBD2 (6 bases). The CDR3 contains 14 residues. The V end lost 5 bases, the J end lost 3 bases, and 14 bases lay between the germline ends. The V gene's germline CDR1 is MNHEY and CDR2 SMNVEV (reference sequence). The CDR3, as DNA: TGTGCCAGCAGTGGGGGAGGCACTTACTACGAGCAGTACTTC. Its translation: CASSGGGTYYEQYF.

The V call is TRBV9, the J call TRBJ2-5; 10 bases fit TRBD1. With 3 bases clipped from V and 4 bases from J, the junction kept 12 bases outside the gene matches. CDR1 and CDR2 from the germline V gene are SGDLS and YYNGEE. The length of the CDR3 is 17 residues. The CDR3 loop reads CASSADRGLGSGETQYF. DNA of the CDR3: TGTGCCAGCAGCGCCGACAGGGGGCTAGGGTCGGGAGAGACCCAGTACTTC. Using reference TRBV9 and TRBJ2-5 for the parts outside the CDR3, the full variable domain is DSGVTQTPKHLITATGQRVTLRCSPRSGDLSVYWYQQSLDQGLQFLIQYYNGEERAKGNILERFSAQQFPDLHSELNLSSLELGDSALYFCASSADRGLGSGETQYFGPGTRLLVL.

The chain combines TRBV29-1 with TRBJ2-7; 12 bases agree with TRBD2. This CDR3 is built from 14 residues. In germline, CDR1 is SQVTM, CDR2 ANQGSEA. J was trimmed by 4 bases and V by 6 bases; bases with no gene match: 7. The CDR3 here is CSVASGRDLYEQYF. The CDR3 bases are TGCAGCGTGGCTAGCGGGAGGGACTTATACGAGCAGTACTTC.

A word on this clone: Other DNA variants within this sample encode the same CDR3. DNA for the CDR3: TGTGCCAGTAGTATAGTTCGGGGGATGAACACTGAAGCTTTCTTT. This codes for CASSIVRGMNTEAFF. The chain combines TRBV19 with TRBJ1-1, with D perhaps matching TRBD1 (5 bases). Germline V lookup: CDR1 LNHDA, CDR2 SQIVND (reference sequence). The V and J ends lost 1 base and 0 bases respectively, with 9 bases between them. This CDR3 is 15 amino acids long.

As to this clone: Other DNA sequences in the sample encode the same CDR3. This sequence joins TRBV28 and TRBJ1-2; 9 nucleotides align to TRBD1. The CDR3 runs to 12 residues. From germline, CDR1 is MDHEN and CDR2 SYDVKM. V lost 6 bases, J lost 7 bases, and 3 bases stayed unmatched. CDR3 loop: CASRDRGAGYTF. The CDR3 region has the DNA TGTGCCAGCAGGGACAGGGGCGCTGGCTACACCTTC.

V usage is TRBV10-3 and J usage is TRBJ2-5; D is ambiguous. Germline V gives CDR1 ENHRY, CDR2 SYGVKD. The CDR3 runs 16 residues. The V and J ends lost 0 bases and 1 base respectively, with 12 bases between them. CDR3 DNA sequence: TGTGCCATCAGTGAGTCCGCGCGGAACCCCCAAGAGACCCAGTACTTC. It yields the protein CAISESARNPQETQYF.

The chain combines TRBV10-3 with TRBJ1-1; D might be TRBD1 (5 bases). In germline, CDR1 is ENHRY, CDR2 SYGVKD. This CDR3 comprises 14 residues. Trimming cost V 5 bases and J 5 bases, with 15 bases left between them. For the CDR3, the DNA is TGTGCCATCAGTCCACAGGCAATGAGGACTGAAGCTTTCTTT. Translation: CAISPQAMRTEAFF.

The chain recombines TRBV10-1 with TRBJ1-1; D is uncertain. Trimming removed 0 bases from V and 1 base from J, with 3 bases in between. Looked up from germline, CDR1 is WNHNN and CDR2 is SYGVQD (reference sequence). The CDR3 extends over 13 amino acids. In DNA form, the CDR3 reads TGCGCCAGCAGTGAGTCAAGGAACACTGAAGCTTTCTTT. Encoded protein: CASSESRNTEAFF.

The V call is TRBV4-1, the J call TRBJ1-2; TRBD1 aligns across 7 bases. With V trimmed by 5 bases and J by 2 bases, 8 bases remained unmatched. The CDR3 extends over 15 amino acids. Germline CDR1 MGHRA, CDR2 YSYEKL. The CDR3 DNA reads TGCGCCAGCAGCACCCGACAGGGCCTAAACTATGGCTACACCTTC. Residues: CASSTRQGLNYGYTF.

This chain connects TRBV6-5 to TRBJ2-6, with D tentatively TRBD1 (6 bases). The CDR3 consists of 15 residues. The germline V gene encodes CDR1 MNHEY and CDR2 SVGAGI. V lost 4 bases to trimming and J lost 7 bases, with 14 bases between them. As DNA, the CDR3 is TGTGCCAGCAGTTTATTCCCAGGGGTTGCCAACGTCCTGACTTTC. This encodes CASSLFPGVANVLTF.

The V and J genes are TRBV9 and TRBJ2-1; D possibly matches TRBD1 or TRBD2 (5 bases each). Deletions cut 6 bases from V and 10 bases from J, with 11 bases between. The CDR3 has 11 amino acids. Germline V CDR1 and CDR2: SGDLS, YYNGEE. The DNA for the CDR3 is TGTGCCAGCACCTGGGGGTCGGAGCAGTTCTTC. Translated: CASTWGSEQFF.

The V and J genes are TRBV9 and TRBJ2-3; the match to TRBD1 covers 12 bases. Germline loops: CDR1 SGDLS, CDR2 YYNGEE. This CDR3 spans 17 amino acids. V was clipped by 3 bases and J by 6 bases; unmatched bases: 11. The CDR3 region has the DNA TGTGCCAGCAGCGCTAGCTCGGGACAGGGGGCGTCGGATACGCAGTATTTT. Protein product: CASSASSGQGASDTQYF.

The chain joins TRBV11-2 to TRBJ2-7, with 9 bases lining up with TRBD1. V lost 1 base to trimming and J lost 7 bases; unmatched junction nucleotides: 5. Germline V gives CDR1 SGHAT, CDR2 FQNNGV. This CDR3 is built from 14 residues. CDR3 region: CASSLVDRGGEQYF. In DNA form, the CDR3 reads TGTGCCAGCAGCTTAGTGGACAGGGGAGGGGAGCAGTACTTC.

CDR3 amino acids: CASSGSVNTEAFF. The CDR3 DNA sequence: TGTGCCAGTAGTGGGTCCGTGAACACTGAAGCTTTCTTT. The rearrangement links TRBV19 to TRBJ1-1; no reliable D call. V lost 5 bases to trimming and J lost 0 bases, with 7 bases between them. CDR3 length equals 13 residues. The germline gives CDR1 LNHDA, CDR2 SQIVND (reference sequence).

The chain carries TRBV10-2 and TRBJ2-5; 8 bases align to TRBD1. The CDR3 spans 14 residues. Germline values: CDR1 WSHSY, CDR2 SAAADI. V lost 10 bases to trimming and J lost 1 base; unmatched junction nucleotides: 8. The CDR3 reads CATRGTGFQETQYF. The CDR3 DNA is TGCGCCACCAGGGGGACAGGCTTCCAAGAGACCCAGTACTTC.